This entry is about one TCR beta chain. The CDR3 extends over 19 amino acids. Trimming cost V 0 bases and J 7 bases; bases outside gene matches: 18. CDR1 is SGDLS and CDR2 is YYNGEE in the germline V gene. All enrollees were roughly 18 to 100 years old and from 25 or so US areas. Two negative PCRs, clearance, or symptom resolution had been documented for recovered Cohort 3 donors. This record belongs to a study of blood T cell repertoires in COVID-19. The method was immunoSEQ multiplex PCR; TCRdb's version includes in-frame clones alone and lacks a portion of them. The sample records 220,000 or so clones, over 80% being singletons.

Specimen: PBMCs or T cells enriched from blood (not recorded which). This clonotype originated in a woman between 40 and 55 years old who had recovered from COVID-19. The J gene is TRBJ2-2, the V gene TRBV9; 7 bases fit TRBD1. CDR3 loop: CASSVAPPGAGGISGELFF. DNA for the CDR3: TGTGCCAGCAGCGTAGCTCCCCCTGGTGCAGGGGGAATCAGCGGGGAGCTGTTTTTT.